Reported below is one TCR beta chain. Antigen: not known. The data stem from a study of cytomegalovirus exposure and HLA in healthy donors. Findings of the study overall: Reported findings show TCR beta sequences accurately forecast HLA-A and HLA-B alleles in most subjects. A missense DCLRE1C variant was associated with V- and J-gene trimming of TCR beta chains in a later analysis, and an independent cohort replicated the association. The investigators catalogued 164 TCR beta chains as cytomegalovirus-associated. Roughly even sequencing depth across donors was the assumption behind the presence/absence analyses.

The PCR used 60 Vbeta and 13 Jbeta primers. TCRdb's table, derived via immunoSEQ multiplex PCR, lists solely in-frame clones and lacks some. The table lists 90,000 to 120,000 clones, around 82% of them singletons. J was trimmed by 4 bases and V by 9 bases; bases with no gene match: 7. The CDR3 is 13 residues long. Looked up from germline, CDR1 is LNHDA and CDR2 is SQIVND (reference sequence). This receptor was obtained from a woman aged 50 to 60 in good health and CMV-seropositive. This chain joins TRBV19 and TRBJ1-2; 8 bases map to TRBD1. Sequenced input: PBMCs. This CDR3 reads CASEQGVGYGYTF. The DNA for the CDR3 is TGTGCCAGCGAACAGGGGGTCGGCTATGGCTACACCTTC. Combining the CDR3 with reference TRBV19 and TRBJ1-2 gives the whole variable domain DGGITQSPKYLFRKEGQNVTLSCEQNLNHDAMYWYRQDPGQGLRLIYYSQIVNDFQKGDIAEGYSVSREKKESFPLTVTSAQKNPTAFYLCASEQGVGYGYTFGSGTRLTVV.